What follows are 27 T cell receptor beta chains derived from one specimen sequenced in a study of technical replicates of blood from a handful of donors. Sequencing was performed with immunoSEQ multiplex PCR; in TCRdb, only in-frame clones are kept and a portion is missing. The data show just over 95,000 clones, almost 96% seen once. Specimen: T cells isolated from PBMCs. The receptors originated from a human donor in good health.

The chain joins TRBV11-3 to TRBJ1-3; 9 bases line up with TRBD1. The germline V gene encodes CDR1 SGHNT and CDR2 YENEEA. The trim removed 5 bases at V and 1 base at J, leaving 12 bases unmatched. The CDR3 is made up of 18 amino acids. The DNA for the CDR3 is TGTGCCAGCAGCCTTACACGGGAACAGGGGGCATCTGGAAACACCATATATTTT. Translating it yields CASSLTREQGASGNTIYF.

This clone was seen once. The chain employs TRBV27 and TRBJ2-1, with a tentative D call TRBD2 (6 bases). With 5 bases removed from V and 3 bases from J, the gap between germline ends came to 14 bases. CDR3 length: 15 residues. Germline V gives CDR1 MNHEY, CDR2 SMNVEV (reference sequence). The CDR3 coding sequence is TGTGCCAGCAGTATCAGCGTGGAGGGCTACAATGAGCAGTTCTTC. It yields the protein CASSISVEGYNEQFF.

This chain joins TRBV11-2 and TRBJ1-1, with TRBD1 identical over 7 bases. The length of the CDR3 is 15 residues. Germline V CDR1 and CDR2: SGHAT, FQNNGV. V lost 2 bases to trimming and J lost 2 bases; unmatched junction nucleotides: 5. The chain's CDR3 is CASSLFQGVNTEAFF. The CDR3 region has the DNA TGTGCCAGCAGCTTATTTCAGGGGGTAAACACTGAAGCTTTCTTT.

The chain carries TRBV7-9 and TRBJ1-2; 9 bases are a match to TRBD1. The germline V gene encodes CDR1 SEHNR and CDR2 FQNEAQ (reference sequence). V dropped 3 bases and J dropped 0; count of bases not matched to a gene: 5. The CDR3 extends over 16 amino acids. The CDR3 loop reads CASSLGQGRPNYGYTF. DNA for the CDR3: TGTGCCAGCAGCTTGGGACAGGGAAGGCCTAACTATGGCTACACCTTC.

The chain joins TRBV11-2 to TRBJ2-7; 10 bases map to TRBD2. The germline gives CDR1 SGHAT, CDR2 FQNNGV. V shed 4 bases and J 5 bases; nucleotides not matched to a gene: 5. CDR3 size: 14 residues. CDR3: CASSSTSGYHEQYF. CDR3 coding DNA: TGTGCCAGCAGCTCGACTAGCGGGTACCACGAGCAGTACTTC.

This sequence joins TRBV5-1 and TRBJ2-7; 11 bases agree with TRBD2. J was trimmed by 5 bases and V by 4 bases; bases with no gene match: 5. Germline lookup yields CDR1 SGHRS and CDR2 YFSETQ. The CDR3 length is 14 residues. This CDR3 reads CASSDPGLADEQYF. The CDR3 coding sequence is TGCGCCAGCAGCGATCCGGGACTAGCGGACGAGCAGTACTTC.

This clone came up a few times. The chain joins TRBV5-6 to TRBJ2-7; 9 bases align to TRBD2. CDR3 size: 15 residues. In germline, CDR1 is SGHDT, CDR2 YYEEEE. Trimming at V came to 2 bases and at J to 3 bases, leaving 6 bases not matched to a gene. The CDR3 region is CASSFWGRGGYEQYF. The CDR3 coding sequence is TGTGCCAGCAGCTTTTGGGGGCGGGGGGGCTACGAGCAGTACTTC.

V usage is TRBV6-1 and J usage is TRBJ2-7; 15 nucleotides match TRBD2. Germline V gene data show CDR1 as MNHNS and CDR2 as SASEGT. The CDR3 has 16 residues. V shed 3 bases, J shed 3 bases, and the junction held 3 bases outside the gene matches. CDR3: CASSEGLAGGSYEQYF. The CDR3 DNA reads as TGTGCCAGCAGTGAGGGACTAGCGGGAGGAAGCTACGAGCAGTACTTC.

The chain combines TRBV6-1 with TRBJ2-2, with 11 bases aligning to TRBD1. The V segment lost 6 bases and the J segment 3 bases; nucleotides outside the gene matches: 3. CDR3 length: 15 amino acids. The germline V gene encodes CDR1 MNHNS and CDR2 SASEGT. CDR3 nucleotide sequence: TGTGCCAGCAGCAGGACAGGGGGCGACACCGGGGAGCTGTTTTTT. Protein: CASSRTGGDTGELFF.

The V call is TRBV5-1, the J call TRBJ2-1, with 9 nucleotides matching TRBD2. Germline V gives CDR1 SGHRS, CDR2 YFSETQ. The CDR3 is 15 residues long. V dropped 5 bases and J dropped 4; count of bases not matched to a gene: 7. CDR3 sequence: CASSSGGGGYNEQFF. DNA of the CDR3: TGCGCCAGCAGTTCAGGCGGGGGGGGTTACAATGAGCAGTTCTTC.

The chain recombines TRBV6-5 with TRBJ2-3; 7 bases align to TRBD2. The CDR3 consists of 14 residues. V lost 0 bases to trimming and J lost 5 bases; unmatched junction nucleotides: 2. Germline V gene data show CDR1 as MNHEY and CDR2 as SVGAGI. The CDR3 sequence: CASSYSTSQDTQYF. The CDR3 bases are TGTGCCAGCAGTTACTCGACTAGCCAAGATACGCAGTATTTT.

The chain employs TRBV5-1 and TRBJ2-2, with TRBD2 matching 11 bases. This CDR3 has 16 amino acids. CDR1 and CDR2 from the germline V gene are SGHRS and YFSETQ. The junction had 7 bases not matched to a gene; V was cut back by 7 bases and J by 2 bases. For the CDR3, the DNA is TGCGCCAGCCAACGCGGGACTAGCGGTAACACCGGGGAGCTGTTTTTT. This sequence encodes CASQRGTSGNTGELFF.

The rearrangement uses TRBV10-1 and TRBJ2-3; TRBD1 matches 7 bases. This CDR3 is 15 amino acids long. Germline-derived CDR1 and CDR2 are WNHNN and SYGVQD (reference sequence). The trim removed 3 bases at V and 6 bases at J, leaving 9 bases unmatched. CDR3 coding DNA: TGCGCCAGCAGTGACGCCCAGGGGGTAATTGATACGCAGTATTTT. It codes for CASSDAQGVIDTQYF.

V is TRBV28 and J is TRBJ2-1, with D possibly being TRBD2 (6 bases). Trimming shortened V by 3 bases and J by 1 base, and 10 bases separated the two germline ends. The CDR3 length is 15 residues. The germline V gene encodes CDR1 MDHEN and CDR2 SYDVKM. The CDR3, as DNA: TGTGCCAGCAGTTTTAGCGGAGCATCCTACAATGAGCAGTTCTTC. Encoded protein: CASSFSGASYNEQFF.

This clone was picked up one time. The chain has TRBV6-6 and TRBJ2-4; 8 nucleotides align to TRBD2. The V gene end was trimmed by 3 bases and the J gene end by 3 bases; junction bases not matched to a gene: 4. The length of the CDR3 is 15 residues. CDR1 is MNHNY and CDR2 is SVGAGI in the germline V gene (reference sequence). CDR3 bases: TGTGCCAGCAGTTATTTCGGGGGGGACAAAAACATTCAGTACTTC. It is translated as CASSYFGGDKNIQYF.

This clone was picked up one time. CDR3 sequence reads: CASSLGGRSGGEQFF. The CDR3 region has the DNA TGTGCCAGCAGCTTGGGGGGAAGATCGGGTGGTGAGCAGTTCTTC. The genes are TRBV7-9 and TRBJ2-1, with a possible D match to TRBD2 (6 bases). V was pared by 3 bases and J by 9 bases, with 18 bases between. This CDR3 contains 15 residues. In germline, CDR1 is SEHNR, CDR2 FQNEAQ (reference sequence). The whole variable domain, remainder taken from reference TRBV7-9 and TRBJ2-1, is DTGVSQNPRHKITKRGQNVTFRCDPISEHNRLYWYRQTLGQGPEFLTYFQNEAQLEKSRLLSDRFSAERPKGSFSTLEIQRTEQGDSAMYLCASSLGGRSGGEQFFGPGTRLTVL.

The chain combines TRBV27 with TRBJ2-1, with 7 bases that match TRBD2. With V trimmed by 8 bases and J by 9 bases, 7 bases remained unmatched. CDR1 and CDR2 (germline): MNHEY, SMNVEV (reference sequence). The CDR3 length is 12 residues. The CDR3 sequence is CASPCRGGEQFF. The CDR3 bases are TGTGCCAGCCCCTGTCGCGGGGGTGAGCAGTTCTTC.

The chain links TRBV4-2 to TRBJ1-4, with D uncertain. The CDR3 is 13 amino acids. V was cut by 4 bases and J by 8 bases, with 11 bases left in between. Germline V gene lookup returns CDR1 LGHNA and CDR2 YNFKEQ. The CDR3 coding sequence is TGTGCCAGCAGCCCACAAGTCGGGGAAAAACTGTTTTTT. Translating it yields CASSPQVGEKLFF.

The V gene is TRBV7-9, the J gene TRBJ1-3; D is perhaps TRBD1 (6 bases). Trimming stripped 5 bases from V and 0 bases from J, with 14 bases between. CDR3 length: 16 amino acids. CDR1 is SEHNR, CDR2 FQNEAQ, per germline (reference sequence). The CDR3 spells CASSPRTVTSGNTIYF. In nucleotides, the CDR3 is TGTGCCAGCAGCCCCCGGACAGTAACCTCTGGAAACACCATATATTTT.

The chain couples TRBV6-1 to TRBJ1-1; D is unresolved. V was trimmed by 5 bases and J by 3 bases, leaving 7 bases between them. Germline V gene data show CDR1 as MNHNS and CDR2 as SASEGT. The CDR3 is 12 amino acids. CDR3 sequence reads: CASSRSDTEAFF. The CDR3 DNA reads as TGTGCCAGCAGTCGGAGTGACACTGAAGCTTTCTTT.

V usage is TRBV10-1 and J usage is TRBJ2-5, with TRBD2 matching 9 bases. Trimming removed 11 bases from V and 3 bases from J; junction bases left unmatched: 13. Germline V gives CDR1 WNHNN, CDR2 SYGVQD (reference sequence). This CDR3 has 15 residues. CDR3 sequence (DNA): TGCGCCGTCTTAGCGGGAGCCCAAGCGGAAGAGACCCAGTACTTC. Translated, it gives CAVLAGAQAEETQYF.

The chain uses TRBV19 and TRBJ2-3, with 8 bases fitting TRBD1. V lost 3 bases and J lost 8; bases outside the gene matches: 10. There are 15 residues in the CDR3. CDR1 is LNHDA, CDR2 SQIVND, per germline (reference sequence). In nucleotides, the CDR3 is TGTGCCAGTAGTATCTCAGGGGGCGTAAGTCGTACGCAGTATTTT. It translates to CASSISGGVSRTQYF.

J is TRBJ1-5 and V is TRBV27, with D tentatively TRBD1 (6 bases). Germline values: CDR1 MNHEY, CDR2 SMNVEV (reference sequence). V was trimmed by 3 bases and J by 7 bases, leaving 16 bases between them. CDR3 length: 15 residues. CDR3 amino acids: CASSFLQGIGQPQHF. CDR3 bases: TGTGCCAGCAGTTTCTTACAGGGAATCGGGCAGCCCCAGCATTTT.

Here the CDR3 reads CASSQPGTGLAKYYGYTF. The CDR3 nucleotides are TGCGCCAGCAGCCAACCCGGGACAGGGCTCGCGAAGTACTATGGCTACACCTTC. J is TRBJ1-2 and V is TRBV4-1, with TRBD1 identical over 9 bases. This CDR3 comprises 18 residues. Germline CDR1 and CDR2: MGHRA and YSYEKL. V gave up 2 bases and J gave up 3 bases; unmatched junction bases: 13.

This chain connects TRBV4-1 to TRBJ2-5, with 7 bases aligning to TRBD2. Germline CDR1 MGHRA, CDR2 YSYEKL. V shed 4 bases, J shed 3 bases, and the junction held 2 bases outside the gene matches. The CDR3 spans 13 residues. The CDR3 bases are TGCGCCAGCAGCCTCAGCGGGGAAGAGACCCAGTACTTC. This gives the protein CASSLSGEETQYF.

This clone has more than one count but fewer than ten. The CDR3 sequence is CASSKATSPSGSSYEQYF. CDR3 DNA: TGTGCCAGCAGCAAAGCGACAAGTCCTAGCGGAAGCTCCTACGAGCAGTACTTC. The chain employs TRBV21-1 and TRBJ2-7; the table calls TRBD2, which could not be checked here. TRBV21-1 is labeled a pseudogene. CDR3 length: 18 residues.

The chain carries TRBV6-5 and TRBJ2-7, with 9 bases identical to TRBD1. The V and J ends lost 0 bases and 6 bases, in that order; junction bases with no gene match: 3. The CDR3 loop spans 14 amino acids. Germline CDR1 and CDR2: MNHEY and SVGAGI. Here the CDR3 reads CASSYSTGGSEQYF. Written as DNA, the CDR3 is TGTGCCAGCAGTTACTCGACAGGGGGGAGCGAGCAGTACTTC.